The rows below give T cell receptor beta chains drawn from one sample of a study of shared clonotypes between healthy human individuals. Data came from immunoSEQ multiplex PCR; TCRdb stores just in-frame clones and leaves some out. Of approximately 980,000 clones in the sample, roughly 72% are singletons; the top ten hold roughly 1.5%. The specimen was memory CD4+ T cells sorted from blood. The receptors come from a young man in good health. Both conserved end residues are part of each CDR3. Each record gives: V gene, D gene, J gene, clone size, CDR3 DNA, CDR3 protein. The D gene is left open where the match is weak. Size is omitted from some rows. Given values are once, few, many or a class for expanded clones.

>TRBV30|-|TRBJ1-1|-
TGTGCCTGGAGTGGACAGAAAAAGACTGAAGCTTTCTTT
CAWSGQKKTEAFF
>TRBV18|-|TRBJ2-1|-
TGTGCCAGCTCACCCCAGGCTTACAATGAGCAGTTCTTC
CASSPQAYNEQFF
>TRBV5-1|TRBD2|TRBJ2-7|few
TGCGCCAGCAGCACCCGGCTAGCGGGAGATAGGGACTACGAGCAGTACTTC
CASSTRLAGDRDYEQYF
>TRBV18|-|TRBJ2-7|-
TGTGCCAGCTCACCACCAGCCGGGGCCACCCTTTTCTACGAGCAGTACTTC
CASSPPAGATLFYEQYF
>TRBV28|-|TRBJ2-7|once
TGTGCCAGCAGTTTTAATAGCGAGCAGTACTTC
CASSFNSEQYF
>TRBV4-2|TRBD2|TRBJ2-3|-
TGTGCCAGCAGCCAAGAGGCAGGACTAGCGGTTGATACGCAGTATTTT
CASSQEAGLAVDTQYF
>TRBV5-4|TRBD1|TRBJ2-5|-
TGTGCCAGCAGCGGCGGACAGGGGTTTGGGACCCAGTACTTC
CASSGGQGFGTQYF
>TRBV6-5|-|TRBJ2-1|-
TGTGCCAGCAGCCTCCGGGACGGATCCTACAATGAGCAGTTCTTC
CASSLRDGSYNEQFF
>TRBV12-5|TRBD1|TRBJ2-1|-
TGTGCTAGTGGCCGGGACAGGGTTATGTTCTTC
CASGRDRVMFF
>TRBV13|TRBD1|TRBJ1-1|-
TGTGCCAGCAGCGTCAACAGGGGAACTGAAGCTTTCTTT
CASSVNRGTEAFF
>TRBV7-7|-|TRBJ2-5|many
TGTGCTAGCAGCTCAAACCGGGGTTCGCAAGAGACCCAGTACTTC
CASSSNRGSQETQYF
>TRBV7-2|TRBD2|TRBJ2-2|-
TGTGCCAGCAGCTTAGGAGTGAGTCGGCGGGGGGCCCACACCGGGGAGCTGTTTTTT
CASSLGVSRRGAHTGELFF
>TRBV6-5|TRBD1|TRBJ2-1|once
TGTGCCAGCAGTGGTACCGGGACAGTCTACAATGAGCAGTTCTTC
CASSGTGTVYNEQFF
>TRBV4-1|-|TRBJ2-2|few
TGCGCCAGCCGCGGAGTGACAGTGGACGTCACCGGGGAGCTGTTTTTT
CASRGVTVDVTGELFF
>TRBV9|-|TRBJ1-3|-
TGTGCCAGCAGCTCCCGCGACGTCTCCTCTGGAAACACCATATATTTT
CASSSRDVSSGNTIYF
>TRBV18|-|TRBJ1-1|once
TGTGCCAGCTCCGGACAGATTAACACTGAAGCTTTCTTT
CASSGQINTEAFF
>TRBV5-8|-|TRBJ1-5|-
TGTGCCAGCAGCTTTCTCAATCAGCCCCAGCATTTT
CASSFLNQPQHF
>TRBV6-5|TRBD1|TRBJ1-6|-
TGTGCCAGTTCGACAGGGGCGAATTCACCCCTCCACTTT
CASSTGANSPLHF
>TRBV18|-|TRBJ1-2|-
TGTGCCAGCTCACCACAACTGACCGGTGACTATGGCTACACCTTC
CASSPQLTGDYGYTF
>TRBV15|TRBD2|TRBJ2-7|-
TGTGCCACCAGCCGCGGGGAGGGCACGCGCGGGAGTCCCAACGAGCAGTACTTC
CATSRGEGTRGSPNEQYF
>TRBV19|TRBD1|TRBJ2-1|-
TGTGCCAGTAGTATTCGGGGCAGGGGGCACAATGAGCAGTTCTTC
CASSIRGRGHNEQFF
>TRBV6-5|-|TRBJ1-1|-
TGTGCCAGCAGTTACTTGTCTGAAGCTTTCTTT
CASSYLSEAFF
>TRBV27|-|TRBJ2-7|-
TGTGCCAGCAACTCCGGGACCTCACAGGCGGAGCAGTACTTC
CASNSGTSQAEQYF
>TRBV6-6|-|TRBJ1-2|-
TGTGCCAGCAGTCAAACTTATGGCTACACCTTC
CASSQTYGYTF
>TRBV6-5|-|TRBJ2-7|-
TGTGCCAGCAGACGACTAGACGAGCAGTACTTC
CASRRLDEQYF
>TRBV21-1|-|TRBJ2-7|-
TGTGCCAGCAGCAAAGGAGAAGGACAGGGGGAGAACGAGCAGTACTTC
CASSKGEGQGENEQYF
>TRBV30|-|TRBJ1-5|-
TGTGCCTGGAGCGCTATGAGTCCCGCGGGGAATCAGCCCCAGCATTTT
CAWSAMSPAGNQPQHF
>TRBV9|-|TRBJ2-3|-
TGTGCCAGCAGCGTAGGACAGGTGACAGATACGCAGTATTTT
CASSVGQVTDTQYF
>TRBV11-2|TRBD1|TRBJ2-7|-
TGTGCCAGCAGCTTAAGAAATTTACAGGGGGCCAACGAGCAGTACTTC
CASSLRNLQGANEQYF
>TRBV4-3|-|TRBJ1-1|-
TGCGCCAGCAGCCAAGATGGCACTGGGAACACTGAAGCTTTCTTT
CASSQDGTGNTEAFF
>TRBV10-1|TRBD1|TRBJ2-3|-
TGCGCCAGCAACTCCCCCCCCACAGGGGAAGATACGCAGTATTTT
CASNSPPTGEDTQYF
>TRBV10-2|-|TRBJ1-2|-
TGCGCCAGCAGTGGTGGCCCAGCTAACTATGGCTACACCTTC
CASSGGPANYGYTF
>TRBV6-4|TRBD1|TRBJ2-1|-
TGTGCCAGCAGTGACTCTGTGGGAGTCAGGGGGCGTTTATACAATGAGCAGTTCTTC
CASSDSVGVRGRLYNEQFF
>TRBV7-9|-|TRBJ1-1|-
TGTGCCAGCAGCTTAGTGGCAGGAGGGAACACTGAAGCTTTCTTT
CASSLVAGGNTEAFF
>TRBV7-2|-|TRBJ2-3|-
TGTGCCAGCAGCTTAGTAATGACAGTCGGCACAGATACGCAGTATTTT
CASSLVMTVGTDTQYF
>TRBV7-9|TRBD2|TRBJ2-1|-
TGTGCCAGCAGCGATCGGACTAGCGGGGTCAATGAGCAGTTCTTC
CASSDRTSGVNEQFF
>TRBV2|TRBD2|TRBJ2-3|-
TGTGCCAGCAGTACGACTAGCGGAGGTACGCAGTATTTT
CASSTTSGGTQYF
>TRBV2|-|TRBJ1-5|-
TGTGCCAGCGGGGGGGAACAGCCCCAGCATTTT
CASGGEQPQHF
>TRBV6-1|-|TRBJ2-7|-
TGTGCCAGCAACCCCGGAGTGACCGGGACCTACGAGCAGTACTTC
CASNPGVTGTYEQYF
>TRBV9|TRBD1|TRBJ2-1|-
TGTGCCAGCACTAGGGGACAGTCCTACAATGAGCAGTTCTTC
CASTRGQSYNEQFF
>TRBV7-9|-|TRBJ1-1|-
TGTGCCAGAACTCGATTGGGGAACATGAACACTGAAGCTTTCTTT
CARTRLGNMNTEAFF
>TRBV28|TRBD1|TRBJ1-1|-
TGTGCCAGCAGTTTTTCAACAGGGGGCTGGACTGCTTTCTTT
CASSFSTGGWTAFF
>TRBV7-2|-|TRBJ2-7|many
TGTGCCAGCAGCTGGACAGAGAGCCACGAGCAGTACTTC
CASSWTESHEQYF
>TRBV19|-|TRBJ2-7|-
TGTGCCAGTAGACAAGGGCTAGGCTACGAGCAGTACTTC
CASRQGLGYEQYF
>TRBV27|-|TRBJ2-3|-
TGTGCCAGTTGGAAAGGTAGCACAGATACGCAGTATTTT
CASWKGSTDTQYF
>TRBV7-9|TRBD2|TRBJ2-1|-
TGTGCCAGCAGCCCACGGACTAGCGGAACCTACAATGAGCAGTTCTTC
CASSPRTSGTYNEQFF
>TRBV4-1|-|TRBJ1-2|few
TGCGCCAGCAGCCAAGAATCGTCGGGATTAGGTTATGGCTACACCTTC
CASSQESSGLGYGYTF
>TRBV5-5|-|TRBJ1-3|once
TGTGCCAGCAGCTTGGATTCAGGGGCCGGAAACACCATATATTTT
CASSLDSGAGNTIYF
>TRBV6-5|-|TRBJ1-1|-
TGTGCCAGCAGTTCCAGGGGCGTGAACACTGAAGCTTTCTTT
CASSSRGVNTEAFF
>TRBV10-3|-|TRBJ1-6|few
TGTGCCATCAGGGGGAGTTCGGATTCACCCCTCCACTTT
CAIRGSSDSPLHF
>TRBV6-5|-|TRBJ1-3|few
TGTGCCAGCAGGGGACAAGCCTCTGGAAACACCATATATTTT
CASRGQASGNTIYF
>TRBV19|-|TRBJ2-7|few
TGTGCCAGTAGTATAGGGATGGGGGGTGCGGACGAGCAGTACTTC
CASSIGMGGADEQYF
>TRBV27|TRBD1|TRBJ1-1|-
TGTGCCAGCCGGGGACAGCTGAACACTGAAGCTTTCTTT
CASRGQLNTEAFF
>TRBV6-1|TRBD1|TRBJ1-4|-
TGTGCCAGCAGGGGACAGGGCCTCAATGAAAAACTGTTTTTT
CASRGQGLNEKLFF
>TRBV19|TRBD1|TRBJ1-2|-
TGTGCCAGTAGTAGGAAAGGGACAGACTATGGCTACACCTTC
CASSRKGTDYGYTF
>TRBV2|-|TRBJ1-2|many
TGTGCCAGCAGTGATCTTTCACGAAGCACCTATGGCTACACCTTC
CASSDLSRSTYGYTF